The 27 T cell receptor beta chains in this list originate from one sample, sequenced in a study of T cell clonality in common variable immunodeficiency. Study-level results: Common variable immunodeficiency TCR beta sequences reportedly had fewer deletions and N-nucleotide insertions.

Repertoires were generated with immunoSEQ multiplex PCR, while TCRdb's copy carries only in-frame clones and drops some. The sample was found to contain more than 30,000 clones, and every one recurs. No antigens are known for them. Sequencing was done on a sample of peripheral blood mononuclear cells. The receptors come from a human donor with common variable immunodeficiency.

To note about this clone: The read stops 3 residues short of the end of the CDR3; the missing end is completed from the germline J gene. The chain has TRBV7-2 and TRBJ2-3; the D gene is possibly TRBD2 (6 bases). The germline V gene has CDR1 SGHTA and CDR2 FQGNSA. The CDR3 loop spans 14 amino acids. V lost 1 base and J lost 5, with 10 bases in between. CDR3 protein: CASSLGLAKDTQYF. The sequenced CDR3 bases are TGTGCCAGCAGCTTAGGCCTAGCGAAAGATACG.

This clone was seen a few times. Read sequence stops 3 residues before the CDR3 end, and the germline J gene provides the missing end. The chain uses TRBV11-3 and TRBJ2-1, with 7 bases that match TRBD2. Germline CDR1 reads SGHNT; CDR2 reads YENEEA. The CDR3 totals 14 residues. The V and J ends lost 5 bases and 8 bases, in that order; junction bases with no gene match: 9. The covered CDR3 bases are TGTGCCAGCAGCCGGACTAGTTTTGGCGATGAG. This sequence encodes CASSRTSFGDE. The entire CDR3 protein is CASSRTSFGDEQFF.

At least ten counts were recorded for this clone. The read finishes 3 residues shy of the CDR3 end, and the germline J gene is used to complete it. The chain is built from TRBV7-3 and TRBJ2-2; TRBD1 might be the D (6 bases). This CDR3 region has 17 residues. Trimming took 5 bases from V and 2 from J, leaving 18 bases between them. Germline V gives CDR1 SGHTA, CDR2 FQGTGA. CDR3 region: CASSLTIQGFNTGELFF. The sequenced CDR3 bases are TGTGCCAGCAGCCTTACCATACAGGGATTCAACACCGGGGAG.

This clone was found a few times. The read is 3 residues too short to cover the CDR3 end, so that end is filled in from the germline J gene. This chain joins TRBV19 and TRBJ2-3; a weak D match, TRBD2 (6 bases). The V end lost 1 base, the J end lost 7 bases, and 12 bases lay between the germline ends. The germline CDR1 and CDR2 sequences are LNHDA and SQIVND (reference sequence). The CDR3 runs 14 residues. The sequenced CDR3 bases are TGTGCCAGTAGTATAGGATGGGACTTGCATACG. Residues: CASSIGWDLHT. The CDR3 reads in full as CASSIGWDLHTQYF.

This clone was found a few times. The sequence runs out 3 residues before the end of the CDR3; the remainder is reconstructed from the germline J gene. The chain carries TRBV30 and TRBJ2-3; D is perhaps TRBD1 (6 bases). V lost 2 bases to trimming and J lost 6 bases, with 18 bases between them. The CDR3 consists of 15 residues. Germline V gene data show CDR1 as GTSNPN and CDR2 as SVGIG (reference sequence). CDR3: CAWSIGSRGVDTQYF. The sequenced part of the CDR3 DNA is TGTGCCTGGAGTATAGGGTCCAGGGGCGTCGATACG. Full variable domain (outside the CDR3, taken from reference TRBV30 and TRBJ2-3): SQTIHQWPATLVQPVGSPLSLECTVEGTSNPNLYWYRQAAGRGLQLLFYSVGIGQISSEVPQNLSASRPQDRQFILSSKKLLLSDSGFYLCAWSIGSRGVDTQYFGPGTRLTVL.

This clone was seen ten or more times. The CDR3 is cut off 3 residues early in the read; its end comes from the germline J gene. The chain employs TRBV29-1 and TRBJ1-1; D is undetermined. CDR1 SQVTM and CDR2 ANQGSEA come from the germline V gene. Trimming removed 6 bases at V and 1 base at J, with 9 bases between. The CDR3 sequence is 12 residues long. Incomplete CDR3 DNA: TGCAGCGTCGCCCCAGGGAACACTGAA. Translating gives CSVAPGNTE. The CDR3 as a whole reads CSVAPGNTEAFF.

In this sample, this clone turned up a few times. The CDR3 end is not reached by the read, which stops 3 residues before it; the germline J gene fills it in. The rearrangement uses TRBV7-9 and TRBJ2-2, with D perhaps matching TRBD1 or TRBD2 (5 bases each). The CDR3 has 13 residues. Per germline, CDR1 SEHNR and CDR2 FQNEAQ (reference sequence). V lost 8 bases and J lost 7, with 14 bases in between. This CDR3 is CASGRKGSGELFF. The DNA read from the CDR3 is TGTGCCAGCGGTCGAAAGGGGAGCGGGGAG.

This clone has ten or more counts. CDR3 in amino acids: CASSRLAGAGETQYF. The sequenced CDR3 bases are TGTGCCAGCAGCCGACTAGCGGGGGCCGGGGAGACC. This chain links TRBV7-3 with TRBJ2-5; 12 bases align to TRBD2. The CDR3 extends 3 residues past the end of the read, so its final part is completed from the germline J gene. This CDR3 spans 15 amino acids. V shed 5 bases, J shed 5 bases, and the junction held 6 bases outside the gene matches. Germline loops: CDR1 SGHTA, CDR2 FQGTGA. Full variable domain (outside the CDR3, taken from reference TRBV7-3 and TRBJ2-5): GAGVSQTPSNKVTEKGKYVELRCDPISGHTALYWYRQSLGQGPEFLIYFQGTGAADDSGLPNDRFFAVRPEGSVSTLKIQRTERGDSAVYLCASSRLAGAGETQYFGPGTRLLVL.

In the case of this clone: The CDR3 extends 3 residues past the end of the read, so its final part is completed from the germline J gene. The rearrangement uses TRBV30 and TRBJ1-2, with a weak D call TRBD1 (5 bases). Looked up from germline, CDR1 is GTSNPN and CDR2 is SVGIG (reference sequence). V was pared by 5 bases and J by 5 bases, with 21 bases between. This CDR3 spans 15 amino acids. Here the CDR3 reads CAWGKRTSTMYGYTF. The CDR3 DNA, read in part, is TGTGCCTGGGGGAAAAGGACAAGTACCATGTATGGC.

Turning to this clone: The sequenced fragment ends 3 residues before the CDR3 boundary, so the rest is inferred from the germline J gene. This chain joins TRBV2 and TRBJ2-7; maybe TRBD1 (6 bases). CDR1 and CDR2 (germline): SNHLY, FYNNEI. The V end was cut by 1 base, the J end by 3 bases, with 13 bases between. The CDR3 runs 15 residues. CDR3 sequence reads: CASSEGTGRYYEQYF. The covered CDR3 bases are TGTGCCAGCAGTGAAGGAACAGGGAGATACTACGAG.

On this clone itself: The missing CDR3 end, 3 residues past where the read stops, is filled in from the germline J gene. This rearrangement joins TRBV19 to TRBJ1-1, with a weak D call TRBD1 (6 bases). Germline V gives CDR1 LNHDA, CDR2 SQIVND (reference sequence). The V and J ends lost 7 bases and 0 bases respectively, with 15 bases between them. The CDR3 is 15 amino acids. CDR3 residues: CASKRGGDMNTEAFF. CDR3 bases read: TGTGCCAGTAAGAGGGGGGGGGACATGAACACTGAA.

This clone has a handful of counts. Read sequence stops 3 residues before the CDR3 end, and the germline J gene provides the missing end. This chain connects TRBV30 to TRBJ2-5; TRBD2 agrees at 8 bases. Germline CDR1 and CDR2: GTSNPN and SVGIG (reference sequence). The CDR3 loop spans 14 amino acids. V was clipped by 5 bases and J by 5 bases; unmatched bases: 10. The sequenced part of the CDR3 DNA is TGTGCCTGGGCCCCCCTTAGCGGGGCCGAGACC. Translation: CAWAPLSGAET. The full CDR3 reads CAWAPLSGAETQYF.

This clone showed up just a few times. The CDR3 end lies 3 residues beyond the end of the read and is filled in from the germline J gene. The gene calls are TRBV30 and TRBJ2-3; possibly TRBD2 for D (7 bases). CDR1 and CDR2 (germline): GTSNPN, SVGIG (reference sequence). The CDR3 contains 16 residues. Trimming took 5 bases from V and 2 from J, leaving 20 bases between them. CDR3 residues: CAWGWKTGGHTDTQYF. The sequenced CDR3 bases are TGTGCCTGGGGTTGGAAGACGGGGGGACACACAGATACG.

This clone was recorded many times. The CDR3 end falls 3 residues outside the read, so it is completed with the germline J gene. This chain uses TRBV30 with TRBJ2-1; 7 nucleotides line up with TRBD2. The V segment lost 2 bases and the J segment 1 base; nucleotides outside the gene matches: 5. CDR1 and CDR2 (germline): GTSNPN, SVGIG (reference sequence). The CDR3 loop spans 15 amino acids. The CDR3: CAWSYGGDSYNEQFF. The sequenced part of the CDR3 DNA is TGTGCCTGGAGTTATGGGGGGGATTCCTACAATGAG.

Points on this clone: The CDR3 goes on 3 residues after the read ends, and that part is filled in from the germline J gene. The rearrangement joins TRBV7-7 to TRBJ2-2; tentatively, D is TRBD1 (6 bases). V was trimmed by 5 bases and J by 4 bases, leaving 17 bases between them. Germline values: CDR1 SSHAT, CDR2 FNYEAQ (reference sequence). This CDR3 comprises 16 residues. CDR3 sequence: CASSLTGQPGTGELFF. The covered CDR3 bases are TGTGCCAGCAGCCTAACGGGACAACCGGGCACCGGGGAG.

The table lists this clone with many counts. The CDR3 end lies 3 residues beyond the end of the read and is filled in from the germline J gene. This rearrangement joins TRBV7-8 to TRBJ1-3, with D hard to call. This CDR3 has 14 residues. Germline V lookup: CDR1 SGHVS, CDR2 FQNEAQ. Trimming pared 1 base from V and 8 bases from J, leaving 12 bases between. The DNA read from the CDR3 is TGTGCCAGCAGCTTAGACTCTGGTTTTGACACC. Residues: CASSLDSGFDT. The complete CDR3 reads CASSLDSGFDTIYF.

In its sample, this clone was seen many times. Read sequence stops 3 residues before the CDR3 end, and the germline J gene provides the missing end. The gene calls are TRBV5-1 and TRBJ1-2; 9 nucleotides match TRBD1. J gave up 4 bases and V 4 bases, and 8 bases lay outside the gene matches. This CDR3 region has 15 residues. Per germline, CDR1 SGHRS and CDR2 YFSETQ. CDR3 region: CASSMGQGSVYGYTF. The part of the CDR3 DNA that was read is TGCGCCAGCAGCATGGGACAGGGAAGCGTCTATGGC.

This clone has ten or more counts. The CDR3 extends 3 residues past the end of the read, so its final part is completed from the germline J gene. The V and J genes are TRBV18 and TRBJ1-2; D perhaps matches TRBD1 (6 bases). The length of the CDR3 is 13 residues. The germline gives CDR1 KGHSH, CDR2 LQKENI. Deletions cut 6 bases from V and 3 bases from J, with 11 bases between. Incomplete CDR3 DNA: TGTGCCAGCTCCGCGGCAGGGGACTATGGC. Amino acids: CASSAAGDYG. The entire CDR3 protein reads CASSAAGDYGYTF.

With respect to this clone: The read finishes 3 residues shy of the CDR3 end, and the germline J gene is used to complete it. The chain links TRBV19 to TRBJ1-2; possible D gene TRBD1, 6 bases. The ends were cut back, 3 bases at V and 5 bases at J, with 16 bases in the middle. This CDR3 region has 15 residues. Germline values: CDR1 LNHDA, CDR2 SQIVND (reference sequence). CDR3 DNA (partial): TGTGCCAGTAGTATCATGGTCAGGGGTAGATATGGC. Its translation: CASSIMVRGRYG. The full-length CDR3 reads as CASSIMVRGRYGYTF.

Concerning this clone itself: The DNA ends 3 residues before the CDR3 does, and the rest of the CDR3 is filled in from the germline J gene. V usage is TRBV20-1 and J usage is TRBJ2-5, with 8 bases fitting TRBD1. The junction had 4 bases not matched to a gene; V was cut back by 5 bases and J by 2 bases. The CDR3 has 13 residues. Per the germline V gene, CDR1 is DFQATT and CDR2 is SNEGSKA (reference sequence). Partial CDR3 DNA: TGCAGTGCTGACGGACAGGGTCAAGAGACC. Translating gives CSADGQGQET. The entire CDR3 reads CSADGQGQETQYF.

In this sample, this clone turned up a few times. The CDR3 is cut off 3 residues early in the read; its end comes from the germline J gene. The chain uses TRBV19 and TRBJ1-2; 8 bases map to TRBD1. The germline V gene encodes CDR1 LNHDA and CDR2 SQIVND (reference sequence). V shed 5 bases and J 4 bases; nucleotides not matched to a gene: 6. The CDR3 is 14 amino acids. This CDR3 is CASSVQGGIYGYTF. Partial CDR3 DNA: TGTGCCAGTAGTGTACAGGGGGGAATCTATGGC.

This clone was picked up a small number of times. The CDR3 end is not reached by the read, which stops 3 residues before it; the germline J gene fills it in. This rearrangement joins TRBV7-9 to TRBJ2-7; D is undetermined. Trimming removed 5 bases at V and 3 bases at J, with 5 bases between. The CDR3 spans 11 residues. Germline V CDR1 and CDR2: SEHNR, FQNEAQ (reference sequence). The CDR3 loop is CASSISYEQYF. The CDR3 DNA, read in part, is TGTGCCAGCAGCATTAGCTACGAG.

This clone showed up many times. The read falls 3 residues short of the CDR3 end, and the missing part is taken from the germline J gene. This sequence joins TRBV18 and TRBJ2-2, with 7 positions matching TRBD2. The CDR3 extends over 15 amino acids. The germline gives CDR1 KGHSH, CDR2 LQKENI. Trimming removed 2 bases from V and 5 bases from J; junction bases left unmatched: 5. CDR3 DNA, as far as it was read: TGTGCCAGCTCACCAGGACTAGTAGAAACCGGGGAG. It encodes CASSPGLVETGE. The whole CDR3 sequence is CASSPGLVETGELFF.

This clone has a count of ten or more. The chain's CDR3 is CSARWGGNTGELFF. The sequenced part of the CDR3 DNA is TGCAGTGCTAGATGGGGGGGGAACACCGGGGAG. The rearrangement joins TRBV20-1 to TRBJ2-2; 7 bases align to TRBD2. The read terminates 3 residues ahead of where the CDR3 ends, so the germline J gene completes it. CDR3 length: 14 residues. Germline V gene data show CDR1 as DFQATT and CDR2 as SNEGSKA (reference sequence). The V and J ends lost 2 bases and 1 base, in that order; junction bases with no gene match: 1.

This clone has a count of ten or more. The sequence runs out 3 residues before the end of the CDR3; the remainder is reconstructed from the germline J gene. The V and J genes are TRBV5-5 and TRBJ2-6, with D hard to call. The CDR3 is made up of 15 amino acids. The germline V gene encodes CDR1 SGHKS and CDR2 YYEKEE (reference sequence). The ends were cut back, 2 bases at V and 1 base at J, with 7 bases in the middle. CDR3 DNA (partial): TGTGCCAGCAGCTTTTGGCGGTCTGGGGCCAACGTC. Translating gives CASSFWRSGANV. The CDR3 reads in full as CASSFWRSGANVLTF.

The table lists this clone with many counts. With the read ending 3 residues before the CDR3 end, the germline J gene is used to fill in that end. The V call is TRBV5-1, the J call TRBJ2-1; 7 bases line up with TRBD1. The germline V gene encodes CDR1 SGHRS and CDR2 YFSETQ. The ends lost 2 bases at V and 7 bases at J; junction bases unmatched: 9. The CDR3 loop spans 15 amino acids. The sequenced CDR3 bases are TGCGCCAGCAGCTTAGCAACAGGGGTTGGAAATGAG. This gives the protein CASSLATGVGNE. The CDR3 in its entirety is CASSLATGVGNEQFF.

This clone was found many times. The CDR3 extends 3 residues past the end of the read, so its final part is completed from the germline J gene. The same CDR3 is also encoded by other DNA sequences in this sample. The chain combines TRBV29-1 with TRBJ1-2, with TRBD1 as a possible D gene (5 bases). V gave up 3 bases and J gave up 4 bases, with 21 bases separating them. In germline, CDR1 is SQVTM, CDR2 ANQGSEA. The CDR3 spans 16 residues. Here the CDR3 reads CSVEMLGGWGSYGYTF. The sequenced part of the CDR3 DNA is TGCAGCGTTGAGATGTTGGGGGGTTGGGGGAGCTATGGC.